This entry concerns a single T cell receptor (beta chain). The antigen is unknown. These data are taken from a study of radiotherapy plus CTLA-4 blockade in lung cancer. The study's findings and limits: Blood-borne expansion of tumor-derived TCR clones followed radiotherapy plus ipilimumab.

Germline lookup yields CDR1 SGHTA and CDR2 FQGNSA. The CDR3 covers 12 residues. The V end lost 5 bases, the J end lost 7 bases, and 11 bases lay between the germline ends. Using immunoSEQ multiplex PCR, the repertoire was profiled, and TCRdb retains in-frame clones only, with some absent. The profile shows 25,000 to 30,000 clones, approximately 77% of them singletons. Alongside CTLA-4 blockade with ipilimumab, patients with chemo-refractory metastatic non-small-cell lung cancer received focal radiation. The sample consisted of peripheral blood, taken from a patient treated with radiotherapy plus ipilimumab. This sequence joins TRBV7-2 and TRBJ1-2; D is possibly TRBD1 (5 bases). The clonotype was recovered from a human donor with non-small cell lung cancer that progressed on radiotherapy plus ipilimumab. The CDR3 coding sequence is TGTGCCAGCAGCCTTCAGGGTCCTGGCTACACCTTC. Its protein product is CASSLQGPGYTF. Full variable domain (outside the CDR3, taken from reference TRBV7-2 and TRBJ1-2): GAGVSQSPSNKVTEKGKDVELRCDPISGHTALYWYRQSLGQGLEFLIYFQGNSAPDKSGLPSDRFSAERTGGSVSTLTIQRTQQEDSAVYLCASSLQGPGYTFGSGTRLTVV.